A selection of T cell receptor beta chains follows, all from one sample in a study of T cells after yellow fever vaccination. Each CDR3 protein is one row after TCRdb ran MiXCR on the 5' RACE reads. The table shows about 400,000 distinct CDR3 sequences, with roughly 6.2% occurring only once. The sequencing here drew on PBMCs, taken 5 days after the yellow fever booster vaccination. The receptors come from a man between 25 and 39 years old who received the YFV17D yellow fever vaccine. CDR3s include the opening cysteine and the closing phenylalanine or tryptophan. D genes are given only for firm matches. Expanded clones get a size class; other rows say once, few or many, or leave the size out.

TRBD1	TRBV3-1	-	TRBJ2-3	TGTGCCAGCGGACAGGGGGGAGAAGATACGCAGTATTTT	CASGQGGEDTQYF
-	TRBV6-4	few	TRBJ2-3	TGTGCCAGCGCCTTGGAGGAGGGAGATACGCAGTATTTT	CASALEEGDTQYF
TRBD1	TRBV9	many	TRBJ2-1	TGTGCCAGCAGCCCAAGATTGGGGACAGGGCCCTGGAATGAGCAGTTCTTC	CASSPRLGTGPWNEQFF
-	TRBV5-1	-	TRBJ2-7	TGCGCCAGCAGCTACTTACAGGAATCCTACGAGCAGTACTTC	CASSYLQESYEQYF
TRBD1	TRBV20-1	-	TRBJ1-4	TGCAGTGCGAGCGACAGGGGGGATGAAAAACTGTTTTTT	CSASDRGDEKLFF
TRBD1	TRBV5-1	many	TRBJ1-2	TGCGCCAGCAGCTTTTCACCGGGACAGACCTTTTCTAACTATGGCTACACCTTC	CASSFSPGQTFSNYGYTF
-	TRBV7-8	-	TRBJ1-3	TGTGCCAGCAGCTTTGACATCTCTGGAAACACCATATATTTT	CASSFDISGNTIYF
TRBD2	TRBV5-1	-	TRBJ2-1	TGCGCCAGCAGCCGCCTTCCGGGACTAGCGAGATACAATGAGCAGTTCTTC	CASSRLPGLARYNEQFF
-	TRBV3-1	many	TRBJ2-7	TGTGCCAGCAGCCAGACAGCATACGAGCAGTACTTC	CASSQTAYEQYF
-	TRBV7-2	many	TRBJ2-5	TGTGCCAGCAGCTTAGCCCTGGCGGCCAGCCAAGAGACCCAGTACTTC	CASSLALAASQETQYF
TRBD2	TRBV28	many	TRBJ2-5	TGTGCCAGCAGTTCTAGCGGAGGGGAGGAGACCCAGTACTTC	CASSSSGGEETQYF
TRBD1	TRBV7-6	few	TRBJ2-3	TGTGCCAGCAGCTTCCCCCCGGGGACAGGGGTAAACACAGATACGCAGTATTTT	CASSFPPGTGVNTDTQYF
TRBD2	TRBV6-1	-	TRBJ2-1	TGTGCCAGCAGCCGACCGGGACTAGCGGGAGAGGGGTCCTACAATGAGCAGTTCTTC	CASSRPGLAGEGSYNEQFF
-	TRBV7-2	many	TRBJ1-5	TGTGCCAGCAGCTTAGATGGGGTTAGCAATCAGCCCCAGCATTTT	CASSLDGVSNQPQHF
-	TRBV20-1	-	TRBJ2-2	TGCAGTGCCCTCAGGAGGAGGGTGGCCACCGGGGAGCTGTTTTTT	CSALRRRVATGELFF
-	TRBV5-8	few	TRBJ2-3	TGTGCCAGCAGCGCCAGATACACAGATACGCAGTATTTT	CASSARYTDTQYF
TRBD2	TRBV3-1	few	TRBJ2-1	TGTGCCAGCAGCCAAGGCCTAGCGGTTTCCTACAATGAGCAGTTCTTC	CASSQGLAVSYNEQFF
TRBD2	TRBV20-1	few	TRBJ2-1	TGCAGTGCTATTTCCAAACCGATAGCGGGAAAGAGCTCCTACAATGAGCAGTTCTTC	CSAISKPIAGKSSYNEQFF
-	TRBV7-3	many	TRBJ2-1	TGTGCCAGCAGCTTAACTTCTGGGGCCGGTGAGCAGTTCTTC	CASSLTSGAGEQFF
-	TRBV7-2	few	TRBJ2-7	TGTGCCAGCAGAGCGAGCGGAGGAAGCTCCTACGAGCAGTACTTC	CASRASGGSSYEQYF
-	TRBV3-1	-	TRBJ2-3	TGTGCCAGCAGCCAAGCCAGCGGAGCGTCCACAGATACGCAGTATTTT	CASSQASGASTDTQYF
-	TRBV25-1	-	TRBJ2-7	TGTGCCAGCGGACGGACAGAGCTCTACGAGCAGTACTTC	CASGRTELYEQYF
TRBD1	TRBV6-1	few	TRBJ2-1	TGTGCCAGCAGTACGGACAGGGCCGAGTCGTACAATGAGCAGTTCTTC	CASSTDRAESYNEQFF
-	TRBV6-1	-	TRBJ2-4	TGTGCCAGCAGTAAACTAGGAGCCAAAAACATTCAGTACTTC	CASSKLGAKNIQYF
-	TRBV5-6	-	TRBJ2-5	TGTGCCATCAGCCCCGGGATAGAAGAGACCCAGTACTTC	CAISPGIEETQYF
-	TRBV7-7	many	TRBJ2-1	TGTGCCAGCAGCTTACAAGCGGATCCCTACAATGAGCAGTTCTTC	CASSLQADPYNEQFF